The clone carrying this TCR beta chain was counted a few times. Its cognate antigen is unknown. Germline V gene lookup returns CDR1 DFQATT and CDR2 SNEGSKA (reference sequence). Between the trimmed V and J ends, which lost 3 bases and 4 bases, there was a span of 16 bases. CDR3 size: 14 residues. Through template switching, a universal primer site was introduced, and the cDNA contained unique molecular identifiers. MiXCR was run by TCRdb on the 5' RACE reads, yielding one entry per CDR3 protein. Of about 660,000 distinct CDR3 sequences listed, 8% to 9% are singletons. The data are from a study of identical twins. General study findings and limits: Weaker excess twin sharing was seen among beta out-of-frame sequences.

All donors were healthy, and all were Caucasian. This sample also belongs to another study, concerning yellow fever vaccine responses in identical twins.

Sample: PBMCs. This TCR came from a woman aged 18-29 years in good health. The rearrangement joins TRBV20-1 to TRBJ2-7; maybe TRBD2 (5 bases). As DNA, the CDR3 is TGCAGTGCTAGTCTCGGGGAATCCAATTACGAGCAGTACTTC. This translates into CSASLGESNYEQYF.